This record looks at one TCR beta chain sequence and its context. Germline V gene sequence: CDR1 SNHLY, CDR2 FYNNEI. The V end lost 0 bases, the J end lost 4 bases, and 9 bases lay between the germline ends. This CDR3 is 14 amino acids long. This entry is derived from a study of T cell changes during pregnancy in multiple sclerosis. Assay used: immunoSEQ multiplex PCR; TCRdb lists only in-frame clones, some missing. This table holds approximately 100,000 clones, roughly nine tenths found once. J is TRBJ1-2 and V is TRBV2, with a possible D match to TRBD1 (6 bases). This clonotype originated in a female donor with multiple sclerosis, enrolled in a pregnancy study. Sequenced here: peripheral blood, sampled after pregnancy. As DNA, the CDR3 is TGTGCCAGCAGTGAAGCGGCAGGGGTCTATGGCTACACCTTC. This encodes CASSEAAGVYGYTF.